Sequencing of this TCR beta chain was carried out in a study of vaccination and CD4 T cells after COVID-19. The overall study: With a range of 35 to 161, the median interval from diagnosis to drawing post-COVID samples was roughly 91 days. Findings and caveats of the study: Reactive clonotype counts went from median around 20 after infection to roughly 38 after vaccination, nonsignificantly.

For this clonotype: Its specificity is not known.

The treatment is: roughly ten-day PBMC culture with coronavirus spike peptide pools or control peptides (ViraFEST assay). Investigators isolated CD4+ T cells by negative selection after approximately 11 days of culture. Cultured CD4+ T-cell DNA underwent Oncomine TCR Beta short-read sequencing. TCRdb reprocessed the PCR reads via MiXCR and lists one record per CDR3 protein. Here the sample spans approximately 15,000 distinct CDR3 sequences, 53% being singletons. The sequencing input was CD4+ T cells from blood, cultured in vitro. This sequence was found in a human donor who had recovered from COVID-19.

Here the CDR3 DNA reads TGTGCCAGCAGTTCAGGGGCCAGCTACGAGCAGTACTTC. It translates to CASSSGASYEQYF. V gene TRBV28 combines with J gene TRBJ2-7, with D possibly TRBD1 on 6 matching bases. CDR1 MDHEN and CDR2 SYDVKM come from the germline V gene. The CDR3 runs to 13 residues. V lost 4 bases, J lost 3 bases, and 10 bases lay in between. Complete variable domain (other parts from reference TRBV28 and TRBJ2-7): DVKVTQSSRYLVKRTGEKVFLECVQDMDHENMFWYRQDPGLGLRLIYFSYDVKMKEKGDIPEGYSVSREKKERFSLILESASTNQTSMYLCASSSGASYEQYFGPGTRLTVT.